Shown below are 21 T cell receptor beta chains from a single sample sequenced in a study of blood T cell repertoires in COVID-19. Sequencing used immunoSEQ multiplex PCR; TCRdb keeps in-frame clones, though not all of them. The table includes roughly 180,000 clones, almost 85% detected once. The material sequenced was PBMCs or T cells enriched from blood (not recorded which). The receptors derive from a man aged 45-60 years who had recovered from COVID-19.

The gene calls are TRBV5-1 and TRBJ2-3, with 11 bases identical to TRBD2. Germline V CDR1 and CDR2: SGHRS, YFSETQ. The CDR3 consists of 18 residues. The J segment lost 4 bases and the V segment lost 7 bases, leaving 17 bases of the junction unmatched. CDR3 sequence (DNA): TGCGCCAGCTCTATATCCGGGACTAGCGGATCCCCCCCAGATACGCAGTATTTT. It specifies CASSISGTSGSPPDTQYF.

This clone was counted a few times. The chain uses TRBV27 and TRBJ2-5, with D possibly being TRBD2 (7 bases). This CDR3 region has 15 residues. CDR1 MNHEY and CDR2 SMNVEV come from the germline V gene (reference sequence). Trimming stripped 10 bases from V and 4 bases from J, with 22 bases between. CDR3 nucleotide sequence: TGTGCCACCACGAAGTTGGGGGGGCCCTCAGAGACCCAGTACTTC. This sequence encodes CATTKLGGPSETQYF.

This clone occurred once. The chain joins TRBV27 to TRBJ2-5, with 14 bases that match TRBD2. The CDR3 extends over 16 amino acids. Germline loops: CDR1 MNHEY, CDR2 SMNVEV (reference sequence). Trimming took 6 bases from V and 6 from J; bases not matched to a gene: 9. CDR3: CASSRAGTSGGKTQYF. The CDR3 DNA reads TGTGCCAGCAGCCGTGCCGGGACTAGCGGGGGAAAGACCCAGTACTTC.

The chain combines TRBV18 with TRBJ1-1; perhaps TRBD1 as D (6 bases). V lost 2 bases, J lost 3 bases, and 13 bases lay in between. The CDR3 totals 15 residues. Per the germline V gene, CDR1 is KGHSH and CDR2 is LQKENI. DNA of the CDR3: TGTGCCAGCTCACCAATACAGGGTACTGACACTGAAGCTTTCTTT. Residues: CASSPIQGTDTEAFF.

This clone was detected once. The chain combines TRBV28 with TRBJ2-6; D perhaps matches TRBD1 (5 bases). The V and J ends lost 6 bases and 0 bases respectively, with 21 bases between them. The CDR3 totals 19 residues. Germline CDR1 and CDR2: MDHEN and SYDVKM. CDR3 bases: TGTGCCAGCAGGTTGACCCGTCGAAGGGGAAGCTCTGGGGCCAACGTCCTGACTTTC. Amino acids: CASRLTRRRGSSGANVLTF. The entire variable domain, with the rest obtained from reference TRBV28 and TRBJ2-6, is as follows: DVKVTQSSRYLVKRTGEKVFLECVQDMDHENMFWYRQDPGLGLRLIYFSYDVKMKEKGDIPEGYSVSREKKERFSLILESASTNQTSMYLCASRLTRRRGSSGANVLTFGAGSRLTVL.

In its sample, this clone was seen a few times. This chain links TRBV25-1 with TRBJ2-7; 9 bases agree with TRBD1. Germline V gene data show CDR1 as MGHDK and CDR2 as SYGVNS. V lost 2 bases to trimming and J lost 4 bases; unmatched junction nucleotides: 6. CDR3 length equals 15 residues. For the CDR3, the DNA is TGTGCCAGCAGTGAACCCGGGACAGGGCCTTACGAGCAGTACTTC. Translated: CASSEPGTGPYEQYF.

Concerning this clone: The junction departs from germline at one end; a sequencing error may be responsible. The rearrangement links TRBV7-6 to TRBJ2-3, with 8 bases lining up with TRBD2. The CDR3 extends over 12 amino acids. Germline CDR1 and CDR2: SGHVS and FNYEAQ. CDR3 residues: CASSLAPSGFSF. Here the CDR3 DNA reads TGTGCCAGCAGCTTAGCGCCTAGCGGGTTCTCTTTT.

The DNA for the CDR3 is TGCGCCAGCAGCACGAAAACTAGGGACTCGGAGGGGGAGAAGGGGGCAAATTCACCCCTCCACTTT. Translation gives CASSTKTRDSEGEKGANSPLHF. The chain joins TRBV5-1 to TRBJ1-6; 7 bases map to TRBD1. The CDR3 contains 22 residues. Losses at the gene ends were 4 bases for V and 7 bases for J; bases not matched to a gene: 29. The germline gives CDR1 SGHRS, CDR2 YFSETQ.

This chain links TRBV5-1 with TRBJ1-1, with 7 positions matching TRBD1. Germline V gives CDR1 SGHRS, CDR2 YFSETQ. Trimming took 0 bases from V and 2 from J; bases not matched to a gene: 4. The CDR3 sequence is 15 residues long. CDR3 region: CASSLETGFNTEAFF. The CDR3, as DNA: TGCGCCAGCAGCTTGGAGACAGGGTTTAACACTGAAGCTTTCTTT.

The V call is TRBV28, the J call TRBJ1-5; the D gene is possibly TRBD1 (6 bases). V lost 5 bases to trimming and J lost 0 bases, with 14 bases between them. Germline V gene sequence: CDR1 MDHEN, CDR2 SYDVKM. CDR3 length: 16 amino acids. The CDR3 spells CASSRSGQISNQPQHF. CDR3 nucleotides: TGTGCCAGCAGTCGATCAGGACAGATTAGCAATCAGCCCCAGCATTTT.

The chain has TRBV9 and TRBJ1-4, with D possibly TRBD1 on 6 matching bases. V was shortened by 3 bases and J by 5 bases, with 11 bases between the two germline ends. Germline V CDR1 and CDR2: SGDLS, YYNGEE. This CDR3 spans 14 amino acids. The CDR3 reads CASSATGINEKLFF. CDR3 sequence (DNA): TGTGCCAGCAGCGCCACAGGGATAAATGAAAAACTGTTTTTT.

The CDR3 loop is CASSIPGNTDFNSPLHF. DNA for the CDR3: TGTGCCAGCAGCATCCCAGGGAACACAGACTTCAATTCACCCCTCCACTTT. The chain is built from TRBV5-6 and TRBJ1-6; tentatively, D is TRBD1 (5 bases). CDR3 size: 17 residues. The V end was cut by 4 bases, the J end by 7 bases, with 21 bases between. The germline gives CDR1 SGHDT, CDR2 YYEEEE.

V is TRBV18 and J is TRBJ2-3; D is unresolved. The V gene lost 3 bases and the J gene lost 2 bases, with 9 bases spanning the gap. Germline V gene data show CDR1 as KGHSH and CDR2 as LQKENI. The CDR3 sequence is 14 residues long. The CDR3 DNA reads TGTGCCAGCTCACCGCTAGGATCCACAGATACGCAGTATTTT. Translation: CASSPLGSTDTQYF.

The chain carries TRBV6-5 and TRBJ2-3; D ambiguous. The CDR3 runs 12 residues. Trimming shortened V by 5 bases and J by 5 bases, and 8 bases separated the two germline ends. Germline CDR1 is MNHEY and CDR2 is SVGAGI. In DNA form, the CDR3 reads TGTGCCAGCAGTCCTCAGGAAGATACGCAGTATTTT. It is translated as CASSPQEDTQYF.

V and J are TRBV5-1 and TRBJ1-1; 10 bases line up with TRBD1. This CDR3 has 16 residues. The junction had 11 bases not matched to a gene; V was cut back by 4 bases and J by 5 bases. Germline V gene lookup returns CDR1 SGHRS and CDR2 YFSETQ. The CDR3 sequence is CASSAGTGARKTEAFF. CDR3 in DNA: TGCGCCAGCAGCGCGGGGACAGGGGCAAGAAAGACTGAAGCTTTCTTT.

The chain recombines TRBV10-1 with TRBJ2-7, with 7 bases lining up with TRBD1. The CDR3 length is 14 residues. Germline lookup yields CDR1 WNHNN and CDR2 SYGVQD (reference sequence). V trimming: 4 bases; J trimming: 3 bases; junction bases outside the gene matches: 6. CDR3 DNA: TGCGCCAGCAGTGTTGCGTCAGGGGGCTACGAGCAGTACTTC. Residues: CASSVASGGYEQYF.

V and J are TRBV4-1 and TRBJ2-7; D perhaps matches TRBD1 (5 bases). Germline CDR1 reads MGHRA; CDR2 reads YSYEKL. The CDR3 has 17 amino acids. V lost 2 bases, J lost 3 bases, and 20 bases lay in between. The chain's CDR3 is CASSQSVITGPYYEQYF. The CDR3 DNA is TGCGCCAGCAGCCAATCCGTCATAACAGGACCGTACTACGAGCAGTACTTC.

The rearrangement links TRBV7-6 to TRBJ1-1; D is perhaps TRBD1 (6 bases). There are 14 residues in the CDR3. Trimming shortened V by 5 bases and J by 4 bases, and 14 bases separated the two germline ends. In germline, CDR1 is SGHVS, CDR2 FNYEAQ. CDR3 protein: CASSAQGKSTEAFF. Here the CDR3 DNA reads TGTGCCAGCAGCGCACAGGGTAAGAGCACTGAAGCTTTCTTT.

V and J are TRBV9 and TRBJ2-2; 12 bases are a match to TRBD2. CDR3 size: 17 residues. V was pared by 2 bases and J by 2 bases, with 4 bases of the junction left unmatched. Germline CDR1 SGDLS, CDR2 YYNGEE. The CDR3 is CASSVGLAGLNTGELFF. CDR3 sequence (DNA): TGTGCCAGCAGCGTGGGACTAGCGGGCCTTAACACCGGGGAGCTGTTTTTT.

The sample holds one count of this clone. This chain links TRBV5-5 with TRBJ1-3; no clear D gene. The germline V and J ends were trimmed by 1 base and 8 bases, with 16 bases remaining between them. Germline V gene lookup returns CDR1 SGHKS and CDR2 YYEKEE (reference sequence). The CDR3 contains 15 residues. CDR3 bases: TGTGCCAGCAGCTTGTGGTCCCGGAAGGAGGACACCATATATTTT. Amino acids: CASSLWSRKEDTIYF.

This chain connects TRBV10-3 to TRBJ2-5, with 11 bases identical to TRBD1. The CDR3 extends over 14 amino acids. From germline, CDR1 is ENHRY and CDR2 SYGVKD. Germline trimming cut 10 bases from V and 4 bases from J; bases unmatched to any gene: 8. The DNA for the CDR3 is TGTGCCACCATGATCGGGACAGGGGGAGAGACCCAGTACTTC. Translation gives CATMIGTGGETQYF.